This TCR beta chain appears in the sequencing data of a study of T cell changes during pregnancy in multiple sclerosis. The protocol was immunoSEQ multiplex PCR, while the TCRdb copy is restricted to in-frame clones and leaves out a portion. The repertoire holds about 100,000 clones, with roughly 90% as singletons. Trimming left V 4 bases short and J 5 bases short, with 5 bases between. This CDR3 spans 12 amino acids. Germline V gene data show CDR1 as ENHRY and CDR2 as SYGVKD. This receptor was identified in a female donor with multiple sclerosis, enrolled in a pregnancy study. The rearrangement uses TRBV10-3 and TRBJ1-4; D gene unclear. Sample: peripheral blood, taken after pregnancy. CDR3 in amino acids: CAISGPNEKLFF. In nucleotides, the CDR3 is TGTGCCATCAGTGGTCCAAATGAAAAACTGTTTTTT.